The source of this T cell receptor (beta chain) is a study of cytomegalovirus exposure and HLA in healthy donors. Notes on the study in general: Researchers counted around 150 TCR beta chains as cytomegalovirus-associated. Rarity marked most TCR sequences, yet some public TCRs occurred in many donors.

With regard to this clone: Its target is unknown.

With 2 bases removed from V and 0 bases from J, the gap between germline ends came to 8 bases. Germline loops: CDR1 SGHNT, CDR2 YYREEE (reference sequence). This CDR3 is 15 amino acids long. Measured with immunoSEQ multiplex PCR; TCRdb has only the in-frame clones, and not every one. There are around 300,000 clones in the sample; 88% occur only once, and more than 0.95% lies in the top ten. The sequencing sample was made of PBMCs. This TCR came from a man aged 30 to 39 in good health and CMV-seronegative. The chain combines TRBV5-4 with TRBJ2-2; D is unclear. The CDR3: CASSLPGPNTGELFF. The CDR3 DNA follows: TGTGCCAGCAGCTTACCGGGTCCGAACACCGGGGAGCTGTTTTTT.